This passage covers 2 T cell receptor beta chains from one sample sequenced in a study of blood T cell repertoires in COVID-19. TCRdb keeps only in-frame clones here, not all; method: immunoSEQ multiplex PCR. The profile shows about 59,000 clones, around 80% of them singletons. The sample taken for sequencing was peripheral blood. All receptors come from a man in his 60s with acute or convalescent COVID-19.

V gene TRBV7-9 combines with J gene TRBJ1-1; 10 positions agree with TRBD1. The CDR3 has 14 amino acids. V lost 5 bases, J lost 5 bases, and 5 bases stayed unmatched. CDR1 and CDR2 (germline): SEHNR, FQNEAQ (reference sequence). The CDR3 DNA sequence: TGTGCCAGCAGCAACGGACAGGGGGTTACTGAAGCTTTCTTT. This codes for CASSNGQGVTEAFF.

This sequence joins TRBV12-3 or TRBV12-4 and TRBJ1-5; D call uncertain. The CDR3 has 12 residues. The V end was cut by 4 bases, the J end by 5 bases, with 6 bases between. The CDR3 is CASSSGYQPQHF. The CDR3 nucleotides are TGTGCCAGCAGTTCAGGTTATCAGCCCCAGCATTTT.